This T cell receptor beta chain derives from a study of blood T cell repertoires in COVID-19. The CDR3 spans 13 residues. V lost 4 bases to trimming and J lost 1 base, with 10 bases between them. Germline V lookup: CDR1 GTSNPN, CDR2 SVGIG (reference sequence). Profiled with immunoSEQ multiplex PCR; TCRdb holds only in-frame clones, not every one. This table has about 180,000 clones, more than 75% appearing once. V gene TRBV30 combines with J gene TRBJ1-1; no clear D. The sequence was collected from a man aged 55 to 69 who had been exposed to COVID-19. The source material was PBMCs or T cells enriched from blood (not recorded which). The CDR3 loop reads CAWTLLWNTEAFF. For the CDR3, the DNA is TGTGCCTGGACCCTCTTGTGGAACACTGAAGCTTTCTTT.